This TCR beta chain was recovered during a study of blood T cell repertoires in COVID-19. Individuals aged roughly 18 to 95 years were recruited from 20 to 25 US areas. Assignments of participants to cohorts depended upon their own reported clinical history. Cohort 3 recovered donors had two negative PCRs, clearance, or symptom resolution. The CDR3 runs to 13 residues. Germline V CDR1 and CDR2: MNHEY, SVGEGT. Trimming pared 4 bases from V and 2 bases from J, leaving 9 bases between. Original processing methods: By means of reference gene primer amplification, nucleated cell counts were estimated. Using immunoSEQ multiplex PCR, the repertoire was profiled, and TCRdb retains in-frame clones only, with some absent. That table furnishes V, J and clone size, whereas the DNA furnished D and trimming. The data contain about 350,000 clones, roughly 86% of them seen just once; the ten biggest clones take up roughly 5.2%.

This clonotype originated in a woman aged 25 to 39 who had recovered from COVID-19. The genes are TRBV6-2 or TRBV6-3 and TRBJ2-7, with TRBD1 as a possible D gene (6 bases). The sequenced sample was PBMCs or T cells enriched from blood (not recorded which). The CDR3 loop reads CASSSGQTYEQYF. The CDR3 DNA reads TGTGCCAGCAGTTCAGGACAGACCTACGAGCAGTACTTC.